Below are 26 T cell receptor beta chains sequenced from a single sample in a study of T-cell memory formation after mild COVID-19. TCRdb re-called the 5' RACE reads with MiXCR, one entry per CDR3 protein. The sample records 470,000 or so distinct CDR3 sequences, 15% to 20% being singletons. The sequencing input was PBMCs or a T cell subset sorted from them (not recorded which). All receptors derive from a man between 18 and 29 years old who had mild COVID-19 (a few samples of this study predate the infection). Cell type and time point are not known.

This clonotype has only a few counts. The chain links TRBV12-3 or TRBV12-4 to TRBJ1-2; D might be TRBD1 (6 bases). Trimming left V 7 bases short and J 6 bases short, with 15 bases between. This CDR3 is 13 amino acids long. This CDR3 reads CASTPTGSDGYTF. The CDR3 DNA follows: TGTGCCAGCACCCCGACAGGATCCGATGGCTACACCTTC.

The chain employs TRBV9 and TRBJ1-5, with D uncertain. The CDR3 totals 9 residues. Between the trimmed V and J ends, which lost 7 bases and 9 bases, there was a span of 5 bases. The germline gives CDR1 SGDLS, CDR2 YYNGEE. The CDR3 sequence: CASWRPQHF. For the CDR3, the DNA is TGTGCCAGCTGGCGGCCCCAGCATTTT.

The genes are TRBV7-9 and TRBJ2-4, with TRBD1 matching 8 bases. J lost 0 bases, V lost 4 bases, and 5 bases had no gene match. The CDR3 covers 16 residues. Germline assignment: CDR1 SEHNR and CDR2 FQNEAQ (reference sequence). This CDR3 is CASSSTGDLAKNIQYF. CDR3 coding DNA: TGTGCCAGCAGCTCGACAGGGGATTTAGCCAAAAACATTCAGTACTTC.

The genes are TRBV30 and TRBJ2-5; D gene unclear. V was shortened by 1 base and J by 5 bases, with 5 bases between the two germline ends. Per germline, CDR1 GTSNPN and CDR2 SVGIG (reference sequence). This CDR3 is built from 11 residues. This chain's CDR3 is CAWSEGETQYF. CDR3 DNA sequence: TGTGCCTGGAGTGAGGGTGAGACCCAGTACTTC. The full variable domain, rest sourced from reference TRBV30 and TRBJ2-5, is SQTIHQWPATLVQPVGSPLSLECTVEGTSNPNLYWYRQAAGRGLQLLFYSVGIGQISSEVPQNLSASRPQDRQFILSSKKLLLSDSGFYLCAWSEGETQYFGPGTRLLVL.

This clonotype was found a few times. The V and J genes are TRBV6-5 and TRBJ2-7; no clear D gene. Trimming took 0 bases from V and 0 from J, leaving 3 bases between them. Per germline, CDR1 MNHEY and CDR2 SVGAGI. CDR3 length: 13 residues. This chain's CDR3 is CASSYSISYEQYF. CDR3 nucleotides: TGTGCCAGCAGTTACTCGATCTCCTACGAGCAGTACTTC.

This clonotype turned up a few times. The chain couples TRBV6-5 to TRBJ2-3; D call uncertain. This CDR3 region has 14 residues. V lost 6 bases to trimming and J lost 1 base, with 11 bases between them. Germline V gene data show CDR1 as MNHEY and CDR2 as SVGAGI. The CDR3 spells CASSLFGGTDTQYF. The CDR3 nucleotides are TGTGCCAGCAGCCTTTTCGGCGGCACAGATACGCAGTATTTT.

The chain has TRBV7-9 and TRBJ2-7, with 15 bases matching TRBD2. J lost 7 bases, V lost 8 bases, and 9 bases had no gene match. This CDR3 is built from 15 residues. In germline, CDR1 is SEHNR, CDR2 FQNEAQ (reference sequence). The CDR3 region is CASGQRTSGGVEQYV. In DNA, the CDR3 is TGTGCCAGCGGCCAACGGACTAGCGGGGGGGTGGAGCAGTACGTC.

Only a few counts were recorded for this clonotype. CDR3 sequence (DNA): TGTGCCAGCAGTTACGGAACTTCCGAGCAGTACTTC. It yields the protein CASSYGTSEQYF. This chain links TRBV6-5 with TRBJ2-7; D uncertain. Germline V gene data show CDR1 as MNHEY and CDR2 as SVGAGI. The CDR3 consists of 12 residues. V was pared by 2 bases and J by 6 bases, with 8 bases between.

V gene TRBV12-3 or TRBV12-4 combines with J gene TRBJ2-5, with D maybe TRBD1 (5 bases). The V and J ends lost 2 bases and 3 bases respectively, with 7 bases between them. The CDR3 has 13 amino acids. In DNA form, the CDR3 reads TGTGCCAGCAGTTTACCGACAGAAGAGACCCAGTACTTC. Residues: CASSLPTEETQYF.

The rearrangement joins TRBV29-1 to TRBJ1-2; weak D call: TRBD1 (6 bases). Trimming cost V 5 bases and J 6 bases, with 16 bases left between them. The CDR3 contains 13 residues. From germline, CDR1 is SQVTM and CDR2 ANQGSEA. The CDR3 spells CSVHHLQGHGYTF. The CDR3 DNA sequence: TGCAGCGTTCACCATTTACAGGGTCATGGCTACACCTTC.

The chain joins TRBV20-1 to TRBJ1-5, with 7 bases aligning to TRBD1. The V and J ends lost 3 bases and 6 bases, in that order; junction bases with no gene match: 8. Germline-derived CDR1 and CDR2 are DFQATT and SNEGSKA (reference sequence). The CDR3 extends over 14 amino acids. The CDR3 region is CSARVAGGSQPQHF. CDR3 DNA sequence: TGCAGTGCTAGGGTCGCAGGGGGTAGTCAGCCCCAGCATTTT.

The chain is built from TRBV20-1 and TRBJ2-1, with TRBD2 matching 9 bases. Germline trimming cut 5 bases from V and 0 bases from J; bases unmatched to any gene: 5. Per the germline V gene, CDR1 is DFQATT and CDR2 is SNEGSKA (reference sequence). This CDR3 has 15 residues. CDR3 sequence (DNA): TGCAGTGCTCCCTTAGCGGGGGTCTCCTACAATGAGCAGTTCTTC. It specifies CSAPLAGVSYNEQFF.

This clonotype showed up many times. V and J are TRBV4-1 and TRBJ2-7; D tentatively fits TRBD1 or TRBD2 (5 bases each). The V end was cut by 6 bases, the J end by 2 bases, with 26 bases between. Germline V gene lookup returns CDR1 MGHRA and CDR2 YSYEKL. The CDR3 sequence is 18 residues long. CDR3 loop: CASSLHFRAGRVTYEQYV. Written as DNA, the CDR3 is TGCGCCAGCAGTCTACACTTTCGAGCAGGGAGAGTAACCTACGAGCAGTACGTC.

CDR3 amino acids: CASSLEGDQTQETQYF. The CDR3, as DNA: TGTGCCAGCAGCTTAGAAGGGGACCAGACCCAAGAGACCCAGTACTTC. V usage is TRBV13 and J usage is TRBJ2-5, with D perhaps matching TRBD1 or TRBD2 (5 bases each). There are 16 residues in the CDR3. CDR1 PRHDT and CDR2 FYEKMQ come from the germline V gene (reference sequence). Trimming took off 1 base at V and 1 base at J, with 13 bases between the two ends. The variable domain in full, completed from reference TRBV13 and TRBJ2-5, reads AAGVIQSPRHLIKEKRETATLKCYPIPRHDTVYWYQQGPGQDPQFLISFYEKMQSDKGSIPDRFSAQQFSDYHSELNMSSLELGDSALYFCASSLEGDQTQETQYFGPGTRLLVL.

The CDR3, as DNA: TGTGCCAGCAGCTTAGTTTTGGGAACGAACACTGAAGCTTTCTTT. Its protein product is CASSLVLGTNTEAFF. The V gene is TRBV7-6, the J gene TRBJ1-1, with D unclear. V lost 1 base to trimming and J lost 1 base, with 10 bases between them. In germline, CDR1 is SGHVS, CDR2 FNYEAQ. This CDR3 comprises 15 residues.

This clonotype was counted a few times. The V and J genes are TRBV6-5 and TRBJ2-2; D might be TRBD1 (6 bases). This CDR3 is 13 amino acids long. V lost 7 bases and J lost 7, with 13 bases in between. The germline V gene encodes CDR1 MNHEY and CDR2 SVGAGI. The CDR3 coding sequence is TGTGCCAGCAAGAGGGGGTTAGTCGGGGAGCTGTTTTTT. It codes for CASKRGLVGELFF.

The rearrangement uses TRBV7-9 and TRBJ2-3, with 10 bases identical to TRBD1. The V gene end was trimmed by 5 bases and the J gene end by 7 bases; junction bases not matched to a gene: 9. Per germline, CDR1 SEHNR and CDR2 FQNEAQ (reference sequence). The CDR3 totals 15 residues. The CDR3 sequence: CASSPRQGALYTQYF. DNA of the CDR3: TGTGCCAGCAGCCCCAGACAGGGGGCGTTATATACGCAGTATTTT.

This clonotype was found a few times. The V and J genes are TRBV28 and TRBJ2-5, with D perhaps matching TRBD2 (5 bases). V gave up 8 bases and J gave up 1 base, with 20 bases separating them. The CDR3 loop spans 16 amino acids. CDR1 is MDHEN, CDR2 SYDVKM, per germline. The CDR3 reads CASLSPGAGVQETQYF. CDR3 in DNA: TGTGCCAGCCTCTCTCCAGGAGCCGGGGTCCAAGAGACCCAGTACTTC. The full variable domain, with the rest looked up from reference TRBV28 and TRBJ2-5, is DVKVTQSSRYLVKRTGEKVFLECVQDMDHENMFWYRQDPGLGLRLIYFSYDVKMKEKGDIPEGYSVSREKKERFSLILESASTNQTSMYLCASLSPGAGVQETQYFGPGTRLLVL.

The CDR3 protein is CASSLLMAYGYTF. The CDR3 region has the DNA TGTGCCAGCAGCTTGTTAATGGCGTATGGCTACACCTTC. The V gene is TRBV7-9, the J gene TRBJ1-2, with D unresolved. Germline CDR1 is SEHNR and CDR2 is FQNEAQ (reference sequence). This CDR3 region has 13 residues. Trimming cost V 3 bases and J 5 bases, with 10 bases left between them.

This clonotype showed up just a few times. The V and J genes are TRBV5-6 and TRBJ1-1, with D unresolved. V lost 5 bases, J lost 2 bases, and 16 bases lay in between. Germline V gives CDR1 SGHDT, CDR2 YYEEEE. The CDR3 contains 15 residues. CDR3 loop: CASSPNLETNTEAFF. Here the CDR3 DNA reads TGTGCCAGCAGTCCGAACTTAGAGACTAACACTGAAGCTTTCTTT.

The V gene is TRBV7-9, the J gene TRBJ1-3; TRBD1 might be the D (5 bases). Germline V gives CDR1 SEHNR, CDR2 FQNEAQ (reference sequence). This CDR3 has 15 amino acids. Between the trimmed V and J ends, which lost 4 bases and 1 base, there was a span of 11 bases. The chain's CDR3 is CASSSFRASGNTIYF. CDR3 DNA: TGTGCCAGCAGCTCCTTCAGGGCTTCTGGAAACACCATATATTTT.

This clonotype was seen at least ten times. CDR3 in DNA: TGTGCCAGCAGCCCGGACAGCTCAATCGGGGAGCTGTTTTTT. This gives the protein CASSPDSSIGELFF. The chain recombines TRBV5-4 with TRBJ2-2; D may be TRBD1 (6 bases). Germline V lookup: CDR1 SGHNT, CDR2 YYREEE (reference sequence). V was cut by 4 bases and J by 7 bases, with 14 bases left in between. The CDR3 runs to 14 residues.

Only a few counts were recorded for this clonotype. The CDR3 DNA is TGCGCCAGCAGCTTGGGGTCAGGGATGGAACAGCCCCAGCATTTT. It yields the protein CASSLGSGMEQPQHF. This sequence joins TRBV5-1 and TRBJ1-5, with D perhaps TRBD1 (5 bases). The CDR3 totals 15 residues. The V and J ends lost 0 bases and 7 bases respectively, with 14 bases between them. Germline V gene lookup returns CDR1 SGHRS and CDR2 YFSETQ.

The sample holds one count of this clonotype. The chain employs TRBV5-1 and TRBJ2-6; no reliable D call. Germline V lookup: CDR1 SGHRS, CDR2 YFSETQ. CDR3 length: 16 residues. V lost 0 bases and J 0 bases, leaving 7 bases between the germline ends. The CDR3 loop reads CASSLGGNSGANVLTF. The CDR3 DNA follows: TGCGCCAGCAGCTTGGGTGGAAACTCTGGGGCCAACGTCCTGACTTTC.

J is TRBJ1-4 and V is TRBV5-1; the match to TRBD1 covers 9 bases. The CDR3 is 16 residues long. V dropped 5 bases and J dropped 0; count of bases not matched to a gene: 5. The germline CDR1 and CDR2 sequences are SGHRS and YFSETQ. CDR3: CASRGQGPPTNEKLFF. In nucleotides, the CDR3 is TGCGCCAGCAGGGGACAGGGACCTCCAACTAATGAAAAACTGTTTTTT.

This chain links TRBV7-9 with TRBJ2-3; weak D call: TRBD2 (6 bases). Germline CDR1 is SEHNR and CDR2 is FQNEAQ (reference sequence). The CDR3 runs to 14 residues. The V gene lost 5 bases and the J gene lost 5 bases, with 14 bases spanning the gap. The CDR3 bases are TGTGCCAGCAGCCGCTGGGGGGAAAGAGATACGCAGTATTTT. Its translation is CASSRWGERDTQYF.